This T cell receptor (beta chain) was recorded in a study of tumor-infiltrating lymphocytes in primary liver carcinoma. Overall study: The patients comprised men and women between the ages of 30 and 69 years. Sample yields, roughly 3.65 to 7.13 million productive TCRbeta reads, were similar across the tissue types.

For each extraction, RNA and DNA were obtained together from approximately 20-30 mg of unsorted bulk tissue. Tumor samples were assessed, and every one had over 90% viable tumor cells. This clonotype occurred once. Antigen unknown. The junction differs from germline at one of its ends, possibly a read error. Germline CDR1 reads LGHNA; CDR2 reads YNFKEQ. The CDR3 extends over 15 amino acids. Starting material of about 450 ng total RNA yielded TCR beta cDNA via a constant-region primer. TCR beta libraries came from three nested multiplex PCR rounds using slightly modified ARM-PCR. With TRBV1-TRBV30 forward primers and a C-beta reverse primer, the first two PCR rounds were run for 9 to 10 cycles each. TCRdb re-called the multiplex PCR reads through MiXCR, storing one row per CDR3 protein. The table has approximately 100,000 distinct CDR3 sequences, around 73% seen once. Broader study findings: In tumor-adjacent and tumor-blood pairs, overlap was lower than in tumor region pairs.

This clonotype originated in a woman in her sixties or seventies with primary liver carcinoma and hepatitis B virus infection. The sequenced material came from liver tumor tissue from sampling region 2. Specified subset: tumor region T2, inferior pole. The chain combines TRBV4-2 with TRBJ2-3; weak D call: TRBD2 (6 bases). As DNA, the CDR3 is TGTGCCAGCAGCCAATTGGCGGGAATCACAGATAGGCAGTATTTT. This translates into CASSQLAGITDRQYF.